The 5 T cell receptor beta chains below were found in one sample sequenced in a study of shared clonotypes between healthy human individuals. TCRdb keeps only in-frame clones here, not all; method: immunoSEQ multiplex PCR. Of approximately 510,000 clones listed, about four fifths are singletons. The specimen was PBMCs. These receptor sequences come from a woman aged 40-49 years in good health. Some clones in this sample may be carry-over from other donors' samples.

The gene calls are TRBV11-3 and TRBJ2-3; 9 nucleotides match TRBD1. J gave up 4 bases and V 4 bases, and 6 bases lay outside the gene matches. Looked up from germline, CDR1 is SGHNT and CDR2 is YENEEA. The CDR3 is 15 residues long. CDR3: CASSSGTGTPDTQYF. CDR3 bases: TGTGCCAGCAGCTCCGGGACAGGGACCCCAGATACGCAGTATTTT.

The chain carries TRBV19 and TRBJ2-1, with 8 bases lining up with TRBD1. V shed 4 bases, J shed 6 bases, and the junction held 8 bases outside the gene matches. Germline assignment: CDR1 LNHDA and CDR2 SQIVND (reference sequence). This CDR3 has 15 residues. The CDR3 region has the DNA TGTGCCAGTAGTAAGAACAGGGGGTCTGGCAATGAGCAGTTCTTC. It yields the protein CASSKNRGSGNEQFF.

This rearrangement joins TRBV7-9 to TRBJ1-2; 12 nucleotides line up with TRBD1. J gave up 5 bases and V 5 bases, and 6 bases lay outside the gene matches. The CDR3 spans 15 residues. Germline V gene lookup returns CDR1 SEHNR and CDR2 FQNEAQ (reference sequence). The CDR3 loop reads CASSPGTGGWYGYTF. DNA of the CDR3: TGTGCCAGCAGCCCAGGGACAGGGGGCTGGTATGGCTACACCTTC.

This clone was seen ten or more times. The CDR3 is CASSMTLNTEAFF. The CDR3, as DNA: TGTGCCAGTAGTATGACGTTGAACACTGAAGCTTTCTTT. The chain links TRBV19 to TRBJ1-1; no clear D. Germline V lookup: CDR1 LNHDA, CDR2 SQIVND (reference sequence). V was pared by 3 bases and J by 0 bases, with 5 bases between. CDR3 length: 13 residues.

The J gene is TRBJ1-1, the V gene TRBV9; D perhaps matches TRBD1 (5 bases). The germline V gene has CDR1 SGDLS and CDR2 YYNGEE. The CDR3 length is 14 residues. Trimming cost V 3 bases and J 0 bases, with 9 bases left between them. The CDR3: CASSARQMNTEAFF. CDR3 in DNA: TGTGCCAGCAGCGCTAGACAGATGAACACTGAAGCTTTCTTT.